This record covers a single TCR beta chain. What it binds is not known. The data originate from a study of blood T cells in healthy people across ages. This CDR3 spans 16 amino acids. V dropped 3 bases and J dropped 4 bases, with 16 bases sitting between them. CDR1 is MDHEN and CDR2 is SYDVKM in the germline V gene. The study, taken as a whole, reports: In these data, TCR beta diversity tracked strongly with naive T cell percentage. Comparison with aged donors showed that long-lived donors had more naive CD4+ cells and higher diversity.

With a J-beta primer mix and a sample-barcoded 5' primer, a second PCR ran roughly 6 to 12 cycles. One entry per CDR3 protein results from TCRdb running MiXCR on the 5' RACE reads. The table has 1.5 million to 2 million distinct CDR3 sequences, roughly 52% seen once. The clonotype originates from a woman between 40 and 55 years old in good health. The sample taken for sequencing was blood. V usage is TRBV28 and J usage is TRBJ1-5; no definite D call. CDR3 region: CASSFVVESGNQPQHF. CDR3 nucleotides: TGTGCCAGCAGTTTCGTGGTAGAAAGTGGTAATCAGCCCCAGCATTTT.